These 22 T cell receptor beta chains were sequenced from one sample in a study of cytomegalovirus exposure and HLA in healthy donors. Researchers ran the PCR with 60 Vbeta and 13 Jbeta primers. Assay: immunoSEQ multiplex PCR; the TCRdb copy retains only in-frame clones and omits some. The data show about 130,000 clones, about 78% seen once. Sequenced material: PBMCs. These receptors all stem from a female donor in good health and CMV-seronegative.

The gene calls are TRBV10-1 and TRBJ1-2, with 7 positions matching TRBD1. V was clipped by 10 bases and J by 2 bases; unmatched bases: 22. Looked up from germline, CDR1 is WNHNN and CDR2 is SYGVQD (reference sequence). CDR3 length equals 18 residues. CDR3 loop: CAILILRDRKRLNYGYTF. The CDR3 region has the DNA TGCGCCATCTTAATACTCCGGGACAGAAAAAGACTCAACTATGGCTACACCTTC.

The V call is TRBV25-1, the J call TRBJ2-1; 7 positions agree with TRBD2. Trimming took 8 bases from V and 4 from J; bases not matched to a gene: 5. This CDR3 has 13 amino acids. Germline CDR1 and CDR2: MGHDK and SYGVNS. As DNA, the CDR3 is TGTGCCAGCGGGTACGGGGGGTACAATGAGCAGTTCTTC. Protein: CASGYGGYNEQFF.

Here the CDR3 DNA reads TGCGCCAGCAGCCAGACACAGGGGGAAGAAAAACTGTTTTTT. Translated: CASSQTQGEEKLFF. The V and J genes are TRBV5-1 and TRBJ1-4, with TRBD1 matching over 8 bases. The CDR3 runs 14 residues. The germline CDR1 and CDR2 sequences are SGHRS and YFSETQ. V lost 4 bases to trimming and J lost 8 bases; unmatched junction nucleotides: 7.

The J gene is TRBJ1-3, the V gene TRBV27; 7 bases match TRBD1. This CDR3 region has 15 residues. The ends lost 8 bases at V and 1 base at J; junction bases unmatched: 8. CDR1 MNHEY and CDR2 SMNVEV come from the germline V gene (reference sequence). The chain's CDR3 is CASGHTGASGNTIYF. CDR3 sequence (DNA): TGTGCCAGCGGTCACACAGGGGCATCTGGAAACACCATATATTTT.

This rearrangement joins TRBV6-5 to TRBJ1-1; TRBD1 might be the D (6 bases). V was clipped by 4 bases and J by 6 bases, with 12 bases between them. The CDR3 has 13 amino acids. CDR1 and CDR2 (germline): MNHEY, SVGAGI. The CDR3 spells CASSSRGKAEAFF. Here the CDR3 DNA reads TGTGCCAGCAGTTCCAGGGGAAAGGCTGAAGCTTTCTTT.

As to this clone: A read error may account for a junction end that differs from germline. This chain links TRBV7-9 with TRBJ2-1, with 10 positions matching TRBD2. The CDR3 extends over 16 amino acids. Germline CDR1 SEHNR, CDR2 FQNEAQ (reference sequence). CDR3 amino acids: CSSSLGLAGVNTEQFF. CDR3 sequence (DNA): TGTTCCAGCAGCTTAGGCCTAGCGGGAGTAAATACTGAGCAGTTCTTC.

The DNA of the CDR3 is TGTGCCAGCAGCAACTTAGGAGGAAGCACAGATACGCAGTATTTT. It codes for CASSNLGGSTDTQYF. This chain links TRBV7-9 with TRBJ2-3; D is possibly TRBD2 (5 bases). The ends were cut back, 5 bases at V and 0 bases at J, with 12 bases in the middle. The CDR3 is 15 amino acids. Per germline, CDR1 SEHNR and CDR2 FQNEAQ (reference sequence).

This clone has a single count. V usage is TRBV2 and J usage is TRBJ2-1; 9 nucleotides align to TRBD1. The CDR3 has 16 residues. Germline CDR1 SNHLY, CDR2 FYNNEI. V gave up 5 bases and J gave up 0 bases; unmatched junction bases: 5. CDR3 DNA: TGTGCCAGCAGTCGACGACAGGGGGGCTCCTACAATGAGCAGTTCTTC. It specifies CASSRRQGGSYNEQFF.

J is TRBJ1-4 and V is TRBV5-1; 8 nucleotides align to TRBD1. Germline V lookup: CDR1 SGHRS, CDR2 YFSETQ. The trim removed 3 bases at V and 8 bases at J, leaving 6 bases unmatched. The CDR3 totals 14 residues. Here the CDR3 DNA reads TGCGCCAGCAGCTCAGACAGGGGAAACGAAAAACTGTTTTTT. It specifies CASSSDRGNEKLFF.

The gene calls are TRBV12-5 and TRBJ1-5, with 7 bases fitting TRBD1. V shed 6 bases and J 7 bases; nucleotides not matched to a gene: 6. The CDR3 has 13 amino acids. The germline V gene has CDR1 LGHNT and CDR2 FRNRAP. In nucleotides, the CDR3 is TGTGCTAGTGGCCTGGACAGGATCCAGCCCCAGCATTTT. Protein: CASGLDRIQPQHF.

This chain joins TRBV4-1 and TRBJ2-1; TRBD2 matches 12 bases. V dropped 1 base and J dropped 8; count of bases not matched to a gene: 6. The CDR3 spans 16 residues. CDR1 is MGHRA and CDR2 is YSYEKL in the germline V gene. For the CDR3, the DNA is TGCGCCAGCAGCCAAGGCGGACTAGCGGGGATCGATGAGCAGTTCTTC. Translating gives CASSQGGLAGIDEQFF.

In this sample, this clone turned up once. The rearrangement joins TRBV9 to TRBJ2-7, with 7 bases fitting TRBD1. Trimming took 3 bases from V and 1 from J; bases not matched to a gene: 7. CDR1 and CDR2 (germline): SGDLS, YYNGEE. The CDR3 extends over 15 amino acids. DNA for the CDR3: TGTGCCAGCAGCGCCCGGGACAGCTCTTCCTACGAGCAGTACTTC. It translates to CASSARDSSSYEQYF.

This clone was detected a few times. The V call is TRBV6-4, the J call TRBJ2-3; TRBD1 aligns across 12 bases. The germline V gene encodes CDR1 MRHNA and CDR2 SNTAGT. The CDR3 is made up of 15 amino acids. With 2 bases clipped from V and 4 bases from J, the junction kept 1 base outside the gene matches. Here the CDR3 DNA reads TGTGCCAGCAGTGACGGGACAGGGGGCCCAGATACGCAGTATTTT. It yields the protein CASSDGTGGPDTQYF.

The rearrangement uses TRBV5-1 and TRBJ2-2, with a tentative D call TRBD1 (5 bases). V gave up 3 bases and J gave up 4 bases, with 10 bases separating them. The CDR3 sequence is 14 residues long. CDR1 SGHRS and CDR2 YFSETQ come from the germline V gene. CDR3 protein: CASSSVTVTGELFF. In DNA, the CDR3 is TGCGCCAGCAGCTCGGTGACAGTCACCGGGGAGCTGTTTTTT.

The J gene is TRBJ2-7, the V gene TRBV5-1; tentative D call: TRBD2 (6 bases). The CDR3 contains 15 residues. In germline, CDR1 is SGHRS, CDR2 YFSETQ. V was cut by 3 bases and J by 0 bases, with 13 bases left in between. CDR3 sequence reads: CASSSGGTDSYEQYF. CDR3 DNA sequence: TGCGCCAGCAGCTCTGGGGGGACGGACTCCTACGAGCAGTACTTC.

This clone was seen more than once but under ten times. This chain joins TRBV28 and TRBJ1-6; D perhaps matches TRBD1 (5 bases). The CDR3 is made up of 13 amino acids. Trimming cost V 1 base and J 7 bases, with 5 bases left between them. CDR1 and CDR2 (germline): MDHEN, SYDVKM. In DNA form, the CDR3 reads TGTGCCAGCAGTTTATACAGGAATTCACCCCTCCACTTT. Amino acids: CASSLYRNSPLHF.

This CDR3 is CAAAAAGGTYEQYF. CDR3 in DNA: TGTGCCGCCGCGGCGGCAGGGGGGACCTACGAGCAGTACTTC. The gene calls are TRBV10-3 and TRBJ2-7; a weak D match, TRBD1 (7 bases). The germline V and J ends were trimmed by 11 bases and 2 bases, with 19 bases remaining between them. This CDR3 comprises 14 residues. Germline V lookup: CDR1 ENHRY, CDR2 SYGVKD.

The CDR3 nucleotides read TGTGCGAATTACAGGATTTCCTCTAGCACAGATACGCAGTATTTT. Translating it yields CANYRISSSTDTQYF. V gene TRBV27 combines with J gene TRBJ2-3; a weak D match, TRBD1 (5 bases). Germline V CDR1 and CDR2: MNHEY, SMNVEV (reference sequence). CDR3 length: 15 residues.

J is TRBJ2-1 and V is TRBV11-3; 10 bases agree with TRBD2. Germline CDR1 reads SGHNT; CDR2 reads YENEEA. The CDR3 contains 15 residues. V gave up 4 bases and J gave up 5 bases; unmatched junction bases: 5. The CDR3 coding sequence is TGTGCCAGCAGCTGGACTAGCGGTATAAACAATGAGCAGTTCTTC. It translates to CASSWTSGINNEQFF.

This chain joins TRBV4-2 and TRBJ2-7; 9 positions match TRBD1. CDR1 is LGHNA and CDR2 is YNFKEQ in the germline V gene. The CDR3 spans 14 residues. V dropped 3 bases and J dropped 3; count of bases not matched to a gene: 3. The CDR3 nucleotides read TGTGCCAGCAGCCACCCGGGACAGGGCTACGAGCAGTACTTC. Its translation is CASSHPGQGYEQYF.

This clone came up once. V and J are TRBV5-6 and TRBJ2-2; TRBD2 matches at 7 bases. CDR3 length equals 16 residues. Germline-derived CDR1 and CDR2 are SGHDT and YYEEEE. V lost 4 bases to trimming and J lost 1 base; unmatched junction nucleotides: 7. This CDR3 is CASSRDYGGNTGELFF. CDR3 coding DNA: TGTGCCAGCAGCCGGGACTACGGGGGGAACACCGGGGAGCTGTTTTTT.

The CDR3 loop is CASGAYSSTDTQYF. CDR3 nucleotides: TGTGCCAGCGGGGCCTACTCTAGCACAGATACGCAGTATTTT. The chain has TRBV7-9 and TRBJ2-3, with D maybe TRBD1 (5 bases). V gave up 8 bases and J gave up 0 bases, with 12 bases separating them. The CDR3 is 14 amino acids. CDR1 is SEHNR, CDR2 FQNEAQ, per germline (reference sequence). Using reference TRBV7-9 and TRBJ2-3 for the parts outside the CDR3, the full variable domain is DTGVSQNPRHKITKRGQNVTFRCDPISEHNRLYWYRQTLGQGPEFLTYFQNEAQLEKSRLLSDRFSAERPKGSFSTLEIQRTEQGDSAMYLCASGAYSSTDTQYFGPGTRLTVL.